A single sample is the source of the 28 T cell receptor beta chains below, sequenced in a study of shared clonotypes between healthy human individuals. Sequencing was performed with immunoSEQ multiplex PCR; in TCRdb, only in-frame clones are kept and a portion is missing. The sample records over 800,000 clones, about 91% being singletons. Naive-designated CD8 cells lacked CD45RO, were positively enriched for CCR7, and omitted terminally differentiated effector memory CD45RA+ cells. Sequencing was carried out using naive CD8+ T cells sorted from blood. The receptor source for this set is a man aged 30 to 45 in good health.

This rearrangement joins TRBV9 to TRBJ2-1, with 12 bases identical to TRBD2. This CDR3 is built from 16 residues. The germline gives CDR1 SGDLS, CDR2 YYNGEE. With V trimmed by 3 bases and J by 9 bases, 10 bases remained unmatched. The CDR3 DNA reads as TGTGCCAGCAGCGGGCGGACTAGCGGGATCTACGGTGAGCAGTTCTTC. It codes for CASSGRTSGIYGEQFF.

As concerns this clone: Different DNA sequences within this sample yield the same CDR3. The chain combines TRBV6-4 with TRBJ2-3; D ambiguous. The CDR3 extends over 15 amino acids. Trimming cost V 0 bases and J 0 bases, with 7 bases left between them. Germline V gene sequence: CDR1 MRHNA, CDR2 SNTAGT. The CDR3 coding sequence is TGTGCCAGCAGTGACTCGCCCGCGAGCACAGATACGCAGTATTTT. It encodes CASSDSPASTDTQYF.

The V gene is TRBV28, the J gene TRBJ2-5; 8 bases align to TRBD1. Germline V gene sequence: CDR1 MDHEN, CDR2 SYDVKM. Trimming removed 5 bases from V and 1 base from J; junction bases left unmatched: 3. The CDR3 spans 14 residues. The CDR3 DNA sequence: TGTGCCAGCAGTGGACAGGGCCCCCAAGAGACCCAGTACTTC. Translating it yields CASSGQGPQETQYF.

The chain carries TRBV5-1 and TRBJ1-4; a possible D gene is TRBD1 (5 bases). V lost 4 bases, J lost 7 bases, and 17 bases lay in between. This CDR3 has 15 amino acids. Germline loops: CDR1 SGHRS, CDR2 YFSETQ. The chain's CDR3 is CASSPLGGTGEKLFF. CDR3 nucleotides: TGCGCCAGCAGCCCACTCGGCGGGACGGGTGAAAAACTGTTTTTT.

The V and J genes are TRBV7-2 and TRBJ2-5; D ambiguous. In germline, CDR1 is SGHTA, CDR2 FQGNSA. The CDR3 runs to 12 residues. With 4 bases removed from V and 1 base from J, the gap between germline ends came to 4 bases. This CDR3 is CASSSGQETQYF. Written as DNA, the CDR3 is TGTGCCAGCAGCTCTGGCCAAGAGACCCAGTACTTC.

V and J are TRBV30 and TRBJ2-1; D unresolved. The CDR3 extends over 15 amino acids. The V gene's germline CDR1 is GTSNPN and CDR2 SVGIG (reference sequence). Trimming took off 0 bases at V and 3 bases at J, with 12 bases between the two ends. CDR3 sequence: CAWSVGQEFYNEQFF. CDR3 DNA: TGTGCCTGGAGTGTAGGTCAGGAGTTCTACAATGAGCAGTTCTTC.

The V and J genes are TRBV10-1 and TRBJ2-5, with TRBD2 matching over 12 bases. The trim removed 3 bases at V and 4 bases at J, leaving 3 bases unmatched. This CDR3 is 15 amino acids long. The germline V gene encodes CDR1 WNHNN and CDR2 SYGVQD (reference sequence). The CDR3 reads CASSELAGGGETQYF. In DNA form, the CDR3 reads TGCGCCAGCAGTGAACTAGCGGGAGGCGGAGAGACCCAGTACTTC.

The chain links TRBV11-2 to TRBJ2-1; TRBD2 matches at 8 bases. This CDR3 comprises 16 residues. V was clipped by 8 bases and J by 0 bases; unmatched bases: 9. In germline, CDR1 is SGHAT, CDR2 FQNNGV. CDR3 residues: CASAHFSGNSYNEQFF. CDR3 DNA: TGTGCCAGCGCCCACTTTAGCGGGAACTCCTACAATGAGCAGTTCTTC.

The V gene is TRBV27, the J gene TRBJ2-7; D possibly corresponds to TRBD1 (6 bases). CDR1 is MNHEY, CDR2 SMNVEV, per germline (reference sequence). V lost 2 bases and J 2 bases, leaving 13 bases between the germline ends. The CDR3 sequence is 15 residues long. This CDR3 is CASSLRRTDPYEQYF. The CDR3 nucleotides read TGTGCCAGCAGTTTACGCCGGACAGATCCCTACGAGCAGTACTTC.

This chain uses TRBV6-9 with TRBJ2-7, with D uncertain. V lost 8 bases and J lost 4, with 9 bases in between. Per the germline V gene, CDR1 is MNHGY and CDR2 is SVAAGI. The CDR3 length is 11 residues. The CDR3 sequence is CASASLYEQYF. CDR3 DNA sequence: TGTGCCAGCGCTAGTCTTTACGAGCAGTACTTC.

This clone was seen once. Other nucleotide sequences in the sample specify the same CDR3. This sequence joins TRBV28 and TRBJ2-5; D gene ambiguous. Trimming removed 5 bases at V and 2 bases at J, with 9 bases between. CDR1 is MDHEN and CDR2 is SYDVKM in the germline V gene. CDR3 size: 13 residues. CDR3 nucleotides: TGTGCCAGCAGTCCCCTGGGACAAGAGACCCAGTACTTC. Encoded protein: CASSPLGQETQYF.

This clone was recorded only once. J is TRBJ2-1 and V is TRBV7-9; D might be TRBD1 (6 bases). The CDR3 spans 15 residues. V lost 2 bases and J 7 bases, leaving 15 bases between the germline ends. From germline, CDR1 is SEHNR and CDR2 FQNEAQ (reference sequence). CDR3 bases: TGTGCCAGCAGCTTACGACAGGCTGAGTGGAATGAGCAGTTCTTC. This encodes CASSLRQAEWNEQFF.

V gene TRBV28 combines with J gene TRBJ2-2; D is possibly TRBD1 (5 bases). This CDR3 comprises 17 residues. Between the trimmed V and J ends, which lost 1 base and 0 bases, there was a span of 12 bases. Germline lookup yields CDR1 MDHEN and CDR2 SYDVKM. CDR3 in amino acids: CASSLFTRQTNTGELFF. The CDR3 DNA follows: TGTGCCAGCAGTTTATTTACGAGACAGACGAACACCGGGGAGCTGTTTTTT. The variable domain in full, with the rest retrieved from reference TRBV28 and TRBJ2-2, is DVKVTQSSRYLVKRTGEKVFLECVQDMDHENMFWYRQDPGLGLRLIYFSYDVKMKEKGDIPEGYSVSREKKERFSLILESASTNQTSMYLCASSLFTRQTNTGELFFGEGSRLTVL.

The CDR3 sequence is CASSLPGTETQYF. The CDR3, as DNA: TGTGCCAGCAGCTTACCGGGAACTGAGACCCAGTACTTC. This rearrangement joins TRBV11-2 to TRBJ2-5, with D maybe TRBD2 (5 bases). Germline V gene lookup returns CDR1 SGHAT and CDR2 FQNNGV. The CDR3 covers 13 residues. V lost 2 bases to trimming and J lost 5 bases, with 9 bases between them.

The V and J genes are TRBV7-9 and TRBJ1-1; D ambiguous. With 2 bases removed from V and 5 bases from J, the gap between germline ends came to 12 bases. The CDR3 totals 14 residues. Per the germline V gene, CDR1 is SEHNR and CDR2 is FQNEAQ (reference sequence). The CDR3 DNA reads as TGTGCCAGCAGCTTAACCTTAGGGAATACTGAAGCTTTCTTT. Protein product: CASSLTLGNTEAFF.

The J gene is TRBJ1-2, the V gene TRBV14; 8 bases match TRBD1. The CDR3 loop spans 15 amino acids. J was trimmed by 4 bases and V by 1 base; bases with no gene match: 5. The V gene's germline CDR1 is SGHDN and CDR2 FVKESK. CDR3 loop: CASSQARTGPYGYTF. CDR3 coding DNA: TGTGCCAGCAGCCAAGCCCGGACAGGGCCCTATGGCTACACCTTC.

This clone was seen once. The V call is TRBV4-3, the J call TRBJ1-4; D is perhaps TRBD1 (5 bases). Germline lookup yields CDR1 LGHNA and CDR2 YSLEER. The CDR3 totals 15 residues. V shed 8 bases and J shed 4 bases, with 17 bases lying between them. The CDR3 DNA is TGCGCCAGCGGTCTTGGGGGACCGATTAATGAAAAACTGTTTTTT. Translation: CASGLGGPINEKLFF.

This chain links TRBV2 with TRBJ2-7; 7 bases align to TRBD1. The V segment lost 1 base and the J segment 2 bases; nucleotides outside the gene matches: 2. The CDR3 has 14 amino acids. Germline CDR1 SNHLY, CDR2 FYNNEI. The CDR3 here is CASSEGQGTYEQYF. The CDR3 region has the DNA TGTGCCAGCAGTGAAGGACAGGGAACCTACGAGCAGTACTTC.

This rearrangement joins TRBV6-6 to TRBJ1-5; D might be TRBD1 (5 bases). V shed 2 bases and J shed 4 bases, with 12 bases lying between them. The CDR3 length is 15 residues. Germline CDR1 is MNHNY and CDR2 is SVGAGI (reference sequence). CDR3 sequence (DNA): TGTGCCAGCAGTTACGCAAGGGGAGAGAATCAGCCCCAGCATTTT. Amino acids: CASSYARGENQPQHF.

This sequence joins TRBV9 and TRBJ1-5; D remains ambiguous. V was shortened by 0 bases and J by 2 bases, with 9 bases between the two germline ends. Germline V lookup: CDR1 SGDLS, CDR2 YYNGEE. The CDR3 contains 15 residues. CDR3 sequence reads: CASSVGGLGNQPQHF. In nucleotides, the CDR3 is TGTGCCAGCAGCGTAGGAGGCCTAGGCAATCAGCCCCAGCATTTT.

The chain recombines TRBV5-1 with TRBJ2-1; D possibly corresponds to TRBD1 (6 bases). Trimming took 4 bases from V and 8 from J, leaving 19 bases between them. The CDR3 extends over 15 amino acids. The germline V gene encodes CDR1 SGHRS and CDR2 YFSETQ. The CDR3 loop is CASSPAVTGSDEQFF. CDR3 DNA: TGCGCCAGCAGCCCCGCAGTTACAGGGAGCGATGAGCAGTTCTTC.

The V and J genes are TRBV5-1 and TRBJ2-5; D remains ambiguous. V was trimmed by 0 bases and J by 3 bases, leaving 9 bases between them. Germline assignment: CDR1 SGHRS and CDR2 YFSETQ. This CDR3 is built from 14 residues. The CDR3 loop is CASSLGVGKETQYF. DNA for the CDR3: TGCGCCAGCAGCTTGGGGGTAGGGAAAGAGACCCAGTACTTC. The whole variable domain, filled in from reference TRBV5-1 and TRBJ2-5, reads KAGVTQTPRYLIKTRGQQVTLSCSPISGHRSVSWYQQTPGQGLQFLFEYFSETQRNKGNFPGRFSGRQFSNSRSEMNVSTLELGDSALYLCASSLGVGKETQYFGPGTRLLVL.

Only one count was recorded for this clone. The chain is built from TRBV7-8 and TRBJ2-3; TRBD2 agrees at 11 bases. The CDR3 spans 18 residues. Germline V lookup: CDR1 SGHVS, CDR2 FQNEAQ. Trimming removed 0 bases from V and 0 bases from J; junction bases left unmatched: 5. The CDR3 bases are TGTGCCAGCAGCTTAGCTGGGACTAGCGGATCTAGCACAGATACGCAGTATTTT. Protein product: CASSLAGTSGSSTDTQYF.

The CDR3 nucleotides are TGTGCCAGCAGTTCAGCCGGGACAGGGTACTACGAGCAGTACTTC. Protein product: CASSSAGTGYYEQYF. The V gene is TRBV28, the J gene TRBJ2-7; 9 bases fit TRBD1. The CDR3 extends over 15 amino acids. Germline values: CDR1 MDHEN, CDR2 SYDVKM. Trimming at V came to 4 bases and at J to 3 bases, leaving 7 bases not matched to a gene.

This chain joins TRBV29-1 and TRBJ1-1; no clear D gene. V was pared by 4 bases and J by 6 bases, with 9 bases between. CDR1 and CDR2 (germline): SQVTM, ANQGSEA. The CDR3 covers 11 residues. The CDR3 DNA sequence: TGCAGCGTTGTGGCCGGGGCTGAAGCTTTCTTT. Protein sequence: CSVVAGAEAFF.

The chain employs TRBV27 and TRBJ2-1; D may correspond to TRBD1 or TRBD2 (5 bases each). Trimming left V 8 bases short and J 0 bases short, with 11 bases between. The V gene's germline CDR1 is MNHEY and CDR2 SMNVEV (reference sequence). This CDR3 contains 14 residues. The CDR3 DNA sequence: TGTGCCAGCCGTCGGGACCCCTCCTACAATGAGCAGTTCTTC. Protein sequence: CASRRDPSYNEQFF.

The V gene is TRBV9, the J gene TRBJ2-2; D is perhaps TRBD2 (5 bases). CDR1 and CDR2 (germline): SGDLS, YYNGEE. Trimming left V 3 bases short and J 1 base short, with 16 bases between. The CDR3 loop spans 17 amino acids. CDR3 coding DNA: TGTGCCAGCAGCGCAAGTATTAGCGCCCTGAACACCGGGGAGCTGTTTTTT. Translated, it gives CASSASISALNTGELFF. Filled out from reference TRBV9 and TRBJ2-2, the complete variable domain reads DSGVTQTPKHLITATGQRVTLRCSPRSGDLSVYWYQQSLDQGLQFLIQYYNGEERAKGNILERFSAQQFPDLHSELNLSSLELGDSALYFCASSASISALNTGELFFGEGSRLTVL.

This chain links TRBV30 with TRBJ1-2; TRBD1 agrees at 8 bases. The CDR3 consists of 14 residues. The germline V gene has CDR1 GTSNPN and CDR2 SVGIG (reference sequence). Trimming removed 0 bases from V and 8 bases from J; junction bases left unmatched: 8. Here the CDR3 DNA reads TGTGCCTGGAGTGTACAAGAGACAGGGGACGGCTACACCTTC. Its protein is CAWSVQETGDGYTF.